The rows below give T cell receptor beta chains drawn from one sample of a study of technical replicates of blood from a handful of donors. Here immunoSEQ multiplex PCR was the method, and the copy in TCRdb shows in-frame clones only, minus some. This table has more than 11,000 clones, less than 90% appearing once. Sequenced: PBMCs. All receptors derive from a human donor in good health. Each CDR3 is given without its conserved first and last residue. D genes are given only for firm matches.

cdr3_aa v_call d_call
ASTDRGPGQPQH TRBV2 TRBD1
ASSPDIQGSGGANVLT TRBV18 .
ASSLRQGGNTEAF TRBV5-1 TRBD1
ASLLGQAERDTQY TRBV6-1 TRBD1
ASSQDRYEQY TRBV28 TRBD1
ASSEGQNYEQY TRBV6-1 .
ASSPGAGGYGQY TRBV18 TRBD1
ASREGGRSYEQY TRBV6-1 .
ASSPSWRAGGYNEQF TRBV13 TRBD2
ASSESTGYNEKLF TRBV10-2 .
SVRGPNYGYT TRBV29-1 .
ASSDVGGDTEAF TRBV10-1 .
ASSLGTSGAQETQY TRBV11-2 TRBD2
ASSTQQNTGELF TRBV19 .
ASNLQGVYTEAF TRBV28 .
ASSPTGGTNEKLF TRBV5-1 TRBD1
ASSQASGRADTQY TRBV4-2 TRBD2
SVELLGGYEQY TRBV29-1 .
ASSAQRDSYEQY TRBV7-2 .
ASSMVQGGYGYT TRBV19 .
ASSDQGTAGNTIY TRBV2 TRBD1
ASRRTSGTRNEQF TRBV27 TRBD2
ASSPTASRNTDTQY TRBV2 .